This entry features one T cell receptor (beta chain) sequence. V shed 3 bases and J shed 1 base, with 16 bases lying between them. In germline, CDR1 is SGDLS, CDR2 YYNGEE. The CDR3 totals 16 residues. Repertoires were generated with immunoSEQ multiplex PCR, while TCRdb's copy carries only in-frame clones and drops some. The table records 250,000 or so clones, 70% to 90% of them present only once. The sample originates from a study of blood T cell repertoires in COVID-19. Sequenced sample: PBMCs or T cells enriched from blood (not recorded which). The clonotype originates from a woman aged 50 to 60 who had recovered from COVID-19. The chain joins TRBV9 to TRBJ1-1; D call uncertain. In DNA form, the CDR3 reads TGTGCCAGCAGCGCTGGTCAAAGCCTAGGGAACACTGAAGCTTTCTTT. Its protein is CASSAGQSLGNTEAFF.